Listed below are T cell receptor beta chains from one sample, sequenced in a study of cytomegalovirus exposure and HLA in healthy donors. Here immunoSEQ multiplex PCR was the method, and the copy in TCRdb shows in-frame clones only, minus some. The data contain under 150,000 clones, approximately 78% of them seen just once; the ten biggest clones take up roughly 3%. Sequences were obtained from PBMCs. The origin of the receptors is a human donor in good health. CDR3s include the opening cysteine and the closing phenylalanine or tryptophan. The order of the fields is D gene, clone size, J gene, V gene, CDR3 DNA, CDR3 protein. A D gene is named only where the DNA matches it firmly. Rows may omit the clone size; those that give it use once, few, many or a size class.

TRBD1 | . | TRBJ2-7 | TRBV5-1 | TGCGCCAGCAGCCCTGGGGGACAGACTACCTACGAGCAGTACTTC | CASSPGGQTTYEQYF
TRBD1 | . | TRBJ2-4 | TRBV7-9 | TGTGCCAGCAGCCGAGCTACCGGGACAGGAAACATTCAGTACTTC | CASSRATGTGNIQYF
. | . | TRBJ2-1 | TRBV15 | TGTGCCACCAGCACTCCGACCGGGACACAAAAATACAATGAGCAGTTCTTC | CATSTPTGTQKYNEQFF
TRBD2 | few | TRBJ2-7 | TRBV4-3 | TGCGCCAGCAGCCAAGAGTGGGGAGGGTCAAGGTTTGAGCAGTACTTC | CASSQEWGGSRFEQYF
. | once | TRBJ2-3 | TRBV27 | TGTGCCAGCAGTTTCGGTGGGGTTGGGGGGACAGATACGCAGTATTTT | CASSFGGVGGTDTQYF
. | . | TRBJ2-7 | TRBV4-2 | TGTGCCAGCAGCCAAAGTAGGTGGGCCGAGCAGTACTTC | CASSQSRWAEQYF
TRBD2 | . | TRBJ2-1 | TRBV7-2 | TGTGCCAGCAGCTTGACGGTTACTAGCGGGGCCTCCTACAATGAGCAGTTCTTC | CASSLTVTSGASYNEQFF
. | . | TRBJ2-3 | TRBV6-4 | TGTGCCAGCAGTGCGGTGGCGGCGAGGGCTGATACGCAGTATTTT | CASSAVAARADTQYF
. | . | TRBJ2-3 | TRBV6-5 | TGTGCCAGCAGTTACAGCTACACAGATACGCAGTATTTT | CASSYSYTDTQYF
. | few | TRBJ2-5 | TRBV27 | TGTGCCAGCAGTTTGGGGCCCAATCAAGAGACCCAGTACTTC | CASSLGPNQETQYF
. | few | TRBJ2-7 | TRBV5-6 | TGTGCCAGCAGCTTTTGGAGCTACGAGCAGTACTTC | CASSFWSYEQYF
TRBD1 | once | TRBJ2-1 | TRBV4-2 | TGTGCCAGCAGCCAAGATGGGACAGGGCTTAATGAGCAGTTCTTC | CASSQDGTGLNEQFF
TRBD2 | . | TRBJ2-5 | TRBV7-2 | TGTGCCAGCAGCCCGCTCGGACTAGCGCGAGGGGTAGGGGAGACCCAGTACTTC | CASSPLGLARGVGETQYF
. | . | TRBJ2-5 | TRBV18 | TGTGCCAGCTCACTTGTGGGGGGCCAAGAGACCCAGTACTTC | CASSLVGGQETQYF
TRBD1 | . | TRBJ2-7 | TRBV30 | TGTGCCTGGAGTGTCCGCCCGACAGGGCAAAGGTGGAACGAGCAGTACTTC | CAWSVRPTGQRWNEQYF
TRBD2 | . | TRBJ2-7 | TRBV28 | TGTGCCAGCAGTTTCGTGGGAGGGAGGTACGAGCAGTACTTC | CASSFVGGRYEQYF
. | . | TRBJ1-5 | TRBV2 | TGTGCCAGCAGTGGGGGAGGGCCGCTAAATCAGCCCCAGCATTTT | CASSGGGPLNQPQHF
. | . | TRBJ1-2 | TRBV30 | TGTGCCTGGAGTCCCCACAGGGTTGGAGGCTACACCTTC | CAWSPHRVGGYTF
TRBD2 | . | TRBJ2-5 | TRBV2 | TGTGCCAGCAGTGTCGGGGGGGAGACCCAGTACTTC | CASSVGGETQYF
. | . | TRBJ2-7 | TRBV14 | TGTGCCAGCAGCCAAGTCAAGACTTACTACGAGCAGTACTTC | CASSQVKTYYEQYF
TRBD1 | . | TRBJ1-5 | TRBV27 | TGTGCCAGCAGCGACGGGACAGGGGGAGTCAAACAGCATTTT | CASSDGTGGVKQHF
. | . | TRBJ2-5 | TRBV9 | TGTGCCAGCAGCCCCCTGGGGCCGCGCCAAGAGACCCAGTACTTC | CASSPLGPRQETQYF
TRBD1 | . | TRBJ2-1 | TRBV28 | TGTGCCAGCAGCCCCGAAGGGACAGGGGGCTTCCTCGAGCAGTTCTTC | CASSPEGTGGFLEQFF
. | . | TRBJ2-3 | TRBV11-2 | TGTGCCAGCAGCCTTGGCACAGATACGCAGTATTTT | CASSLGTDTQYF
TRBD1 | . | TRBJ1-1 | TRBV27 | TGTGCCAGCAGTGATATCAGAGGACAGGTGGGGAGGAGGAACACTGAAGCTTTCTTT | CASSDIRGQVGRRNTEAFF
. | . | TRBJ1-6 | TRBV27 | TGTGCCAGCAGTTTATACGCCAGTATGGCCAACGGGTCACCCCTCCACTTT | CASSLYASMANGSPLHF
. | once | TRBJ1-1 | TRBV6-1 | TGTGCCAGCACCTGGGGCAGGGAAGCTTTCTTT | CASTWGREAFF
. | . | TRBJ2-1 | TRBV7-9 | TGTGCCAACAGCTTAGCGTTGGGGGCACGCGACAATGAGCAGTTCTTC | CANSLALGARDNEQFF
. | . | TRBJ1-2 | TRBV9 | TGTGCCAGCAGCGTGACGACCCGCCCGGGGAGGTATGGCTACACCTTC | CASSVTTRPGRYGYTF
. | . | TRBJ1-5 | TRBV9 | TGTGCCAGCAGCGTAGGGGGGGAAGGACAGCCCCAGCATTTT | CASSVGGEGQPQHF